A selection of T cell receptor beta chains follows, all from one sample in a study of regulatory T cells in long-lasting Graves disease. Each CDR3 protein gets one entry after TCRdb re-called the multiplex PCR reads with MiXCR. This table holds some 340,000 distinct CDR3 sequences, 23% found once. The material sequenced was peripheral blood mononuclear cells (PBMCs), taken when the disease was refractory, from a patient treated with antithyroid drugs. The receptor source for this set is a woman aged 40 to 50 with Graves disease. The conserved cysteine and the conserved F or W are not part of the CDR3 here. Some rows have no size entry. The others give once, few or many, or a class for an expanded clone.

ASSPTGFAEAF,TRBV6-1,-
ASRTGPNSPLH,TRBV28,many
AISTGGGSRSEQY,TRBV10-3,few
ASSFSGVARNGELF,TRBV7-3,few
ASSLVLASGTPYEQY,TRBV5-1,-
ASNPQPAGGELF,TRBV28,-
ASSFRDTDIQY,TRBV5-4,-
ASSVTAYQPQH,TRBV2,many
ASSWSGSSLEQY,TRBV7-9,few
SARVRGNQPQH,TRBV20-1,many
ASGRDTQY,TRBV2,-
ASSLAPRGVSNQPQH,TRBV11-2,many
ASKGANTDTQY,TRBV6-2/TRBV6-3,few
ASSQRQSNQPQH,TRBV6-1,many
ASSHRNQETQY,TRBV5-1,-
ASSSSVGTGMYEQY,TRBV7-2,-
ASSNYRGVGTEAF,TRBV6-1,many
ASSYTPGQGAHEQY,TRBV28,many
ASSLTGKGGELF,TRBV28,-
ASSLTGGGQPQH,TRBV27,many
ASSYRGAGNTEAF,TRBV6-5,many
SASTIAKGIYEQY,TRBV20-1,few
SARGYSSYEQY,TRBV20-1,-
ASRKNGMVAQH,TRBV19,-
ASSINTEAF,TRBV28,many
ASSLIGFWNSPLH,TRBV5-8,few
ASRGGLAGITGELF,TRBV6-1,few
ASSLIGGSGAKNIQY,TRBV28,few
ASSLVSRDHGYT,TRBV12-3/TRBV12-4,many
ASCLEGNQPQH,TRBV2,-
SCGDNYEQY,TRBV19,-
SVGETQY,TRBV29-1,many
ASSPQGRKNTEAF,TRBV28,many
ATSRPPTQWTGGEAF,TRBV15,-
ASSLAPMSSEGANVLT,TRBV5-1,many
ATRAGTAANTGELF,TRBV24-1,few
ASSLGSGSSGELF,TRBV7-6,few
ASSLGGLFYEQY,TRBV28,many
ASALGGWGTEAF,TRBV19,few
ASSQTGGRTEAF,TRBV5-8,-
ATSAQAGDGDSTEAF,TRBV24-1,-
ASRLGDSNTEAF,TRBV28,many
ASSFSANTEAF,TRBV12-3/TRBV12-4,many
ASRGLAVGSSYEQY,TRBV28,many
ASSLRENYEQY,TRBV14,-